This T cell receptor beta chain comes out of a study of CD8+CD57+ T cells in acquired aplastic anemia. Study summary: Mean DNA quantity obtained from sorted CD4+ and CD8+ cells was 3 to 3.5 ug. Findings and caveats of the study: There were twenty-nine CD8+ CDR3 sequences that occurred in both patients and controls.

Researchers used genomic DNA as the template to profile TCR beta VDJ and CDR3. TCRdb recomputed calls from the reads with MiXCR, one row per CDR3 protein. The data contain under 200,000 distinct CDR3 sequences, around 47% of them singletons. The table lists this clonotype with many counts. The antigen is not known. Whoever was chosen for sequencing had shown CD8+CD57+ cell expansion by flow cytometry. This clonotype was obtained from a human donor with aplastic anemia. Sequencing was performed on sorted CD4+, CD8+, or CD8+CD57+ T cells (not recorded which) from PBMCs.

In DNA form, the CDR3 reads TGTGCCAGCAGCTTACCCCTAGCGGGAGTAGAGACCCAGTACTTC. Encoded protein: CASSLPLAGVETQYF. The gene calls are TRBV7-2 and TRBJ2-5; 10 nucleotides match TRBD2. CDR3 length: 15 residues. Per the germline V gene, CDR1 is SGHTA and CDR2 is FQGNSA. J was trimmed by 4 bases and V by 2 bases; bases with no gene match: 4.